This T cell receptor beta chain was observed in a study of vaccination effects on CD4 cells after COVID-19. Study-level background: The cohort was immunized with two doses of either the BNT162b2 or mRNA-1273 vaccine.

Data came from immunoSEQ multiplex PCR; TCRdb stores just in-frame clones and leaves some out. The data show 30,000 to 35,000 clones, about 63% seen once. This CDR3 region has 14 residues. Germline V gene lookup returns CDR1 SSHAT and CDR2 FNYEAQ (reference sequence). Viral peptide pool expansion of antigen-specific CD4+ T cells preceded sequencing in the ViraFEST assay. Following a roughly 9-day culture, CD4+ T cells were purified. A remark on this clone: The antigen remains undetermined. The germline gene is not matched at one end of the junction; a read error may be the cause.

The V and J genes are TRBV7-7 and TRBJ2-2; D possibly uses TRBD1 or TRBD2 (5 bases each). Sample: CD4+ T cells from PBMCs cultured with HCoV-229E spike peptides, taken before COVID-19 vaccination. The origin of this receptor is a human donor who received a COVID-19 vaccine. The CDR3 reads CASSPGTETGELFF. The CDR3 nucleotides read TGTGCTAGCAGCCCAGGGACGGAAACCGGGGAGCTGTTTTTT.